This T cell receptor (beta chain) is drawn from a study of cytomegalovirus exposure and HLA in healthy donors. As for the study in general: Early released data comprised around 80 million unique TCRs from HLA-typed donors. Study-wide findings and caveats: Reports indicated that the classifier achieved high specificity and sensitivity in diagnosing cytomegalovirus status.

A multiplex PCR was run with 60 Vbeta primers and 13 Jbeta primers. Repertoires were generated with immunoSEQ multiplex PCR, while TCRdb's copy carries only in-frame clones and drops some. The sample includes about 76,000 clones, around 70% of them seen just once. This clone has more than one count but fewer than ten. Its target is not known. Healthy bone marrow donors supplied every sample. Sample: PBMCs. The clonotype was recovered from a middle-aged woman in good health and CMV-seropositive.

DNA of the CDR3: TGTGCCAGCAGTGAACGAGGGGGCACTGAAGCTTTCTTT. As protein: CASSERGGTEAFF. This chain uses TRBV2 with TRBJ1-1, with D possibly being TRBD1 (6 bases). V lost 2 bases, J lost 4 bases, and 8 bases lay in between. Germline lookup yields CDR1 SNHLY and CDR2 FYNNEI. The CDR3 is 13 residues long.